Below are 11 T cell receptor beta chains sequenced from a single sample in a study of blood T cell repertoires in COVID-19. The protocol was immunoSEQ multiplex PCR, while the TCRdb copy is restricted to in-frame clones and leaves out a portion. The sample contains more than 100,000 clones, 85% to 90% of which appear only once. Sequencing input: peripheral blood. Receptor source: a woman aged 50 to 60 with active or convalescent COVID-19.

The chain's CDR3 is CASSEPPASGTQYF. DNA of the CDR3: TGTGCCAGCAGTGAACCCCCGGCTAGCGGAACGCAGTATTTT. The chain employs TRBV6-1 and TRBJ2-3, with 7 bases fitting TRBD2. The germline gives CDR1 MNHNS, CDR2 SASEGT. The CDR3 sequence is 14 residues long. With 2 bases clipped from V and 9 bases from J, the junction kept 8 bases outside the gene matches.

The chain carries TRBV5-4 and TRBJ2-3; 10 nucleotides match TRBD2. Germline V gene sequence: CDR1 SGHNT, CDR2 YYREEE (reference sequence). V dropped 1 base and J dropped 0; count of bases not matched to a gene: 5. The CDR3 contains 17 residues. CDR3 coding DNA: TGTGCCAGCAGCTTGAGACTAGCGGGTCCTAGCACAGATACGCAGTATTTT. Residues: CASSLRLAGPSTDTQYF.

V and J are TRBV6-4 and TRBJ1-2, with 10 positions matching TRBD1. Trimming took 5 bases from V and 6 from J; bases not matched to a gene: 3. Germline V gene data show CDR1 as MRHNA and CDR2 as SNTAGT. This CDR3 has 13 residues. CDR3 nucleotides: TGTGCCAGCAGTCAGGACAGGGGGGATGGCTACACCTTC. As protein: CASSQDRGDGYTF.

The rearrangement links TRBV5-4 to TRBJ2-1, with TRBD2 matching 8 bases. V shed 3 bases and J 4 bases; nucleotides not matched to a gene: 15. The CDR3 contains 18 residues. The germline V gene encodes CDR1 SGHNT and CDR2 YYREEE (reference sequence). CDR3 sequence reads: CASSSIPAFRGRYNEQFF. CDR3 sequence (DNA): TGTGCCAGCAGCTCAATTCCAGCTTTTCGCGGGAGGTACAATGAGCAGTTCTTC.

For the CDR3, the DNA is TGTGCCTGGAGTGTACTAGCGGGAGGAACGCGAAATGAGCAGTTCTTC. Translated, it gives CAWSVLAGGTRNEQFF. The rearrangement links TRBV30 to TRBJ2-1; 12 bases are a match to TRBD2. CDR3 length: 16 residues. V lost 0 bases to trimming and J lost 7 bases; unmatched junction nucleotides: 7. Per germline, CDR1 GTSNPN and CDR2 SVGIG (reference sequence).

The V gene is TRBV3-1 (or the pseudogene TRBV3-2), the J gene TRBJ1-6; TRBD1 matches 7 bases. Germline lookup yields CDR1 LGHDT and CDR2 YNNKEL (reference sequence). V lost 6 bases, J lost 5 bases, and 7 bases stayed unmatched. This CDR3 contains 15 residues. The CDR3 nucleotides read TGTGCCAGCAGTCCTTGGACAGGAGATAATTCACCCCTCCACTTT. Its translation is CASSPWTGDNSPLHF.

The chain uses TRBV7-3 and TRBJ2-1, with 12 nucleotides matching TRBD1. Germline V CDR1 and CDR2: SGHTA, FQGTGA. CDR3 size: 16 residues. V gave up 3 bases and J gave up 10 bases; unmatched junction bases: 10. CDR3 region: CASSLVGTGGQGEQFF. Here the CDR3 DNA reads TGTGCCAGCAGCTTGGTCGGGACAGGGGGCCAGGGGGAGCAGTTCTTC.

This clone was recorded only once. CDR3: CASSSLIGGLNQPQHF. The CDR3 DNA is TGTGCCAGCAGCTCCCTAATAGGGGGACTAAATCAGCCCCAGCATTTT. The V and J genes are TRBV7-6 and TRBJ1-5, with a possible D match to TRBD1 (6 bases). Trimming shortened V by 4 bases and J by 4 bases, and 17 bases separated the two germline ends. Germline lookup yields CDR1 SGHVS and CDR2 FNYEAQ. CDR3 length: 16 residues. Filled out from reference TRBV7-6 and TRBJ1-5, the complete variable domain reads GAGVSQSPRYKVTKRGQDVALRCDPISGHVSLYWYRQALGQGPEFLTYFNYEAQQDKSGLPNDRFSAERPEGSISTLTIQRTEQRDSAMYRCASSSLIGGLNQPQHFGDGTRLSIL.

The chain links TRBV6-2 or TRBV6-3 to TRBJ2-3, with 9 bases that match TRBD2. Germline lookup yields CDR1 MNHEY and CDR2 SVGEGT. Losses at the gene ends were 4 bases for V and 0 bases for J; bases not matched to a gene: 2. The CDR3 totals 15 residues. DNA of the CDR3: TGTGCCAGCAGTTCCCTAGCGGGAAGCACAGATACGCAGTATTTT. This gives the protein CASSSLAGSTDTQYF.

The rearrangement links TRBV6-2 or TRBV6-3 to TRBJ1-1; weak D call: TRBD1 (6 bases). Germline V gene data show CDR1 as MNHEY and CDR2 as SVGEGT. This CDR3 contains 17 residues. V was shortened by 5 bases and J by 0 bases, with 19 bases between the two germline ends. CDR3 bases: TGTGCCAGCAGTCCACCGGGACAACGATTCATGAACACTGAAGCTTTCTTT. Residues: CASSPPGQRFMNTEAFF.

This rearrangement joins TRBV19 to TRBJ2-3, with 8 bases that match TRBD2. The CDR3 contains 15 residues. The V gene's germline CDR1 is LNHDA and CDR2 SQIVND (reference sequence). The V segment lost 4 bases and the J segment 3 bases; nucleotides outside the gene matches: 6. In nucleotides, the CDR3 is TGTGCCAGTAGTAAACAGGCGGGAGGAACAGATACGCAGTATTTT. Its protein product is CASSKQAGGTDTQYF.